The present TCR beta chain was sequenced within a study of T cells after yellow fever vaccination. Whole-study results and caveats: It was a small share of clonotypes that appeared in both CD4 and CD8 compartments.

The V gene's germline CDR1 is DFQATT and CDR2 SNEGSKA (reference sequence). The CDR3 has 16 amino acids. Trimming left V 3 bases short and J 0 bases short, with 17 bases between. This clonotype was counted a few times. TCRdb processed the 5' RACE reads anew with MiXCR; each CDR3 protein has one entry. The table includes 25,000 to 35,000 distinct CDR3 sequences, 6.3% detected once. V is TRBV20-1 and J is TRBJ2-5; the D gene is possibly TRBD2 (6 bases). The specimen was PBMCs, either bulk or a sorted T-cell subset (CD4+, CD8+, memory, or dextramer-sorted; not recorded which), collected on the day of the yellow fever booster vaccination. The sequence was obtained from a young man who received the YFV17D yellow fever vaccine. The CDR3 nucleotides read TGCAGTGCTAGTGACCCGGGACTTTGGTACCAAGAGACCCAGTACTTC. The encoded protein is CSASDPGLWYQETQYF.